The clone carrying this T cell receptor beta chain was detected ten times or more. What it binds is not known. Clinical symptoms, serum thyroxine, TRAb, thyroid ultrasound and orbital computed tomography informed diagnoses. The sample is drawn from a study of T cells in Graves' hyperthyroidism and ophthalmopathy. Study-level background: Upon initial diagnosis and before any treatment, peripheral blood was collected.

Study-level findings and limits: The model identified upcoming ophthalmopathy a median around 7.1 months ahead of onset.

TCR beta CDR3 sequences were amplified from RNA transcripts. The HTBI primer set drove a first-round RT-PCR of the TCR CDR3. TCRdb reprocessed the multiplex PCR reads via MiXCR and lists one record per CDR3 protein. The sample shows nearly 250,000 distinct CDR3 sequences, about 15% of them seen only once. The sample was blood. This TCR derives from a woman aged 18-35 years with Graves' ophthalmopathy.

The CDR3 region is CASSLEVGRYGYTF. The CDR3 DNA reads as TGCGCCAGCAGCTTGGAAGTCGGTCGCTATGGCTACACCTTC. This chain links TRBV5-1 with TRBJ1-2; D gene uncertain. The V gene's germline CDR1 is SGHRS and CDR2 YFSETQ. V was cut by 0 bases and J by 4 bases, with 10 bases left in between. The CDR3 is 14 residues long.